The 21 T cell receptor beta chains presented below share a single source sample, sequenced in a study of T cell repertoires in cytomegalovirus infection. In TCRdb, the reads were re-called with MiXCR into one record per CDR3 protein. The sample has about 830,000 distinct CDR3 sequences; 30% to 35% are singletons. No antigen is known for these receptors. The source material was cultured CD8+ T cells from PBMCs, sampled from culture after CMV antigen stimulation. The source is a human donor in good health (CMV status not recorded). Some clones in this sample may be carry-over from other donors' samples.

This clonotype was counted only a few times. The chain is built from TRBV19 and TRBJ2-3; maybe TRBD2 (6 bases). Germline-derived CDR1 and CDR2 are LNHDA and SQIVND (reference sequence). The ends were cut back, 1 base at V and 5 bases at J, with 13 bases in the middle. CDR3 size: 15 residues. The CDR3 loop reads CASSIVPGDVDTQYF. The CDR3 DNA reads TGTGCCAGTAGTATAGTTCCGGGAGATGTAGATACGCAGTATTTT.

V usage is TRBV9 and J usage is TRBJ2-5; 11 positions agree with TRBD2. The germline V gene encodes CDR1 SGDLS and CDR2 YYNGEE. This CDR3 has 18 residues. After removal of 0 bases from V and 5 bases from J, the junction contained 12 bases not matched to a gene. The CDR3 protein is CASSVAALAGGLEETQYF. CDR3 DNA: TGTGCCAGCAGCGTAGCTGCCCTAGCGGGGGGATTGGAGGAGACCCAGTACTTC.

The chain recombines TRBV12-3 or TRBV12-4 with TRBJ2-5; TRBD2 might be the D (5 bases). The CDR3 sequence is 13 residues long. V was trimmed by 7 bases and J by 4 bases, leaving 13 bases between them. The chain's CDR3 is CASNRGLAETQYF. For the CDR3, the DNA is TGTGCCAGCAACCGTGGGCTAGCAGAGACCCAGTACTTC.

The rearrangement joins TRBV7-9 to TRBJ2-1, with 7 bases matching TRBD1. Germline loops: CDR1 SEHNR, CDR2 FQNEAQ (reference sequence). CDR3 length equals 17 residues. Trimming took 5 bases from V and 0 from J; bases not matched to a gene: 10. CDR3: CASSPRPAGGSYNEQFF. The CDR3 DNA reads as TGTGCCAGCAGCCCTCGACCCGCAGGGGGCTCCTACAATGAGCAGTTCTTC.

This clonotype showed up many times. This sequence joins TRBV7-6 and TRBJ1-3; D is ambiguous. The germline V gene has CDR1 SGHVS and CDR2 FNYEAQ. CDR3 length: 14 amino acids. The ends were cut back, 2 bases at V and 8 bases at J, with 13 bases in the middle. The CDR3 nucleotides are TGTGCCAGCAGCTTAAGAGGAGCCGGGGACACCATATATTTT. Translation: CASSLRGAGDTIYF. Using reference TRBV7-6 and TRBJ1-3 for the parts outside the CDR3, the full variable domain is GAGVSQSPRYKVTKRGQDVALRCDPISGHVSLYWYRQALGQGPEFLTYFNYEAQQDKSGLPNDRFSAERPEGSISTLTIQRTEQRDSAMYRCASSLRGAGDTIYFGEGSWLTVV.

This clonotype counts as medium-sized (0.01 to 0.1%). This rearrangement joins TRBV7-9 to TRBJ2-7; possibly TRBD2 for D (7 bases). The CDR3 is 19 amino acids. Germline CDR1 reads SEHNR; CDR2 reads FQNEAQ (reference sequence). V was clipped by 4 bases and J by 8 bases, with 33 bases between them. CDR3 region: CASSSTALGRGTYEVKQYV. As DNA, the CDR3 is TGTGCCAGCAGCTCCACCGCCTTAGGGAGGGGGACCTACGAGGTCAAGCAGTACGTC.

The CDR3 sequence: CANKPWAEAFNYGYTF. The DNA of the CDR3 is TGTGCCAACAAACCCTGGGCAGAAGCTTTCAACTATGGCTACACCTTC. This chain uses TRBV27 with TRBJ1-2, with D hard to call. Trimming took off 10 bases at V and 2 bases at J, with 23 bases between the two ends. Germline V gives CDR1 MNHEY, CDR2 SMNVEV (reference sequence). This CDR3 is built from 16 residues.

The J gene is TRBJ1-1, the V gene TRBV7-3, with TRBD1 matching over 12 bases. Germline CDR1 is SGHTA and CDR2 is FQGTGA. V was pared by 5 bases and J by 5 bases, with 9 bases of the junction left unmatched. CDR3 length: 16 residues. The CDR3 DNA sequence: TGTGCCAGCAGCATGGGACAGGGGGCCCCGTGGACTGAAGCTTTCTTT. It codes for CASSMGQGAPWTEAFF.

This clonotype was seen a handful of times. The rearrangement uses TRBV4-1 and TRBJ1-2, with TRBD1 matching over 8 bases. Losses at the gene ends were 4 bases for V and 8 bases for J; bases not matched to a gene: 12. Germline assignment: CDR1 MGHRA and CDR2 YSYEKL. This CDR3 spans 15 amino acids. In DNA, the CDR3 is TGCGCCAGCAGCCTCGGGGGACAGGTAAACTCCGGCTACACCTTC. Translating gives CASSLGGQVNSGYTF.

V is TRBV19 and J is TRBJ2-3, with D perhaps matching TRBD1 or TRBD2 (5 bases each). The CDR3 loop spans 13 amino acids. V shed 5 bases and J shed 5 bases, with 11 bases lying between them. Germline V gene sequence: CDR1 LNHDA, CDR2 SQIVND (reference sequence). CDR3: CASSGTVGDTQYF. As DNA, the CDR3 is TGTGCCAGTAGTGGGACGGTGGGAGATACGCAGTATTTT.

This clonotype showed up just a few times. The chain joins TRBV12-3 or TRBV12-4 to TRBJ2-2; no definite D call. CDR3 length equals 15 residues. Trimming pared 2 bases from V and 2 bases from J, leaving 9 bases between. This CDR3 is CASSLKGYNTGELFF. In nucleotides, the CDR3 is TGTGCCAGCAGTTTAAAGGGTTACAACACCGGGGAGCTGTTTTTT.

This clonotype turned up a few times. The rearrangement joins TRBV7-9 to TRBJ2-3; tentative D call: TRBD2 (6 bases). The length of the CDR3 is 14 residues. The germline V gene has CDR1 SEHNR and CDR2 FQNEAQ (reference sequence). The V end was cut by 5 bases, the J end by 5 bases, with 14 bases between. For the CDR3, the DNA is TGTGCCAGCAGCAGATCCGGGAGTCGAGATACGCAGTATTTT. Protein: CASSRSGSRDTQYF.

The chain recombines TRBV28 with TRBJ2-7, with 7 positions matching TRBD1. V lost 6 bases to trimming and J lost 3 bases; unmatched junction nucleotides: 2. This CDR3 is built from 12 residues. The V gene's germline CDR1 is MDHEN and CDR2 SYDVKM. In nucleotides, the CDR3 is TGTGCCAGCAGGACAGGGTACTACGAGCAGTACTTC. Protein product: CASRTGYYEQYF.

The chain carries TRBV27 and TRBJ1-1, with D maybe TRBD1 (6 bases). V lost 5 bases, J lost 4 bases, and 23 bases lay in between. The CDR3 is made up of 17 amino acids. CDR1 MNHEY and CDR2 SMNVEV come from the germline V gene (reference sequence). CDR3 nucleotides: TGTGCCAGCAGTCCGAGGGGGGCAGAAGGGGCTAGCACTGAAGCTTTCTTT. It codes for CASSPRGAEGASTEAFF.

The V and J genes are TRBV12-3 or TRBV12-4 and TRBJ2-2; 9 positions agree with TRBD1. V gave up 5 bases and J gave up 7 bases; unmatched junction bases: 8. The CDR3 sequence is 15 residues long. CDR3 DNA sequence: TGTGCCAGCAGTCCGTTGACAGGGGGATACGGGGAGCTGTTTTTT. It specifies CASSPLTGGYGELFF.

V gene TRBV7-2 combines with J gene TRBJ1-1; D is unclear. CDR1 SGHTA and CDR2 FQGNSA come from the germline V gene. The CDR3 loop spans 14 amino acids. Trimming left V 2 bases short and J 6 bases short, with 13 bases between. The DNA of the CDR3 is TGTGCCAGCAGCTTATGGGATATGGTCCCTGAAGCTTTCTTT. The encoded protein is CASSLWDMVPEAFF.

The chain carries TRBV20-1 and TRBJ2-4; D remains ambiguous. Germline CDR1 is DFQATT and CDR2 is SNEGSKA (reference sequence). With 2 bases removed from V and 0 bases from J, the gap between germline ends came to 8 bases. The CDR3 is 14 residues long. CDR3 loop: CSARMSVAKNIQYF. CDR3 coding DNA: TGCAGTGCTAGAATGTCCGTAGCCAAAAACATTCAGTACTTC.

The gene calls are TRBV12-3 or TRBV12-4 and TRBJ1-2; D is uncertain. The V end was cut by 5 bases, the J end by 1 base, with 11 bases between. The CDR3 is 14 residues long. This CDR3 is CASSQQTFNYGYTF. The CDR3 nucleotides are TGTGCCAGCAGTCAACAGACCTTTAACTATGGCTACACCTTC.

On this clonotype itself: One base away lies a much larger clone, so this may be a sequencing read error. The gene calls are TRBV7-6 and TRBJ2-5, with TRBD1 matching over 7 bases. The CDR3 has 13 amino acids. Trimming cost V 6 bases and J 4 bases; bases outside gene matches: 5. The germline CDR1 and CDR2 sequences are SGHVS and FNYEAQ. The CDR3 loop reads CASRLNRGETQYF. The CDR3 coding sequence is TGTGCCAGCAGGTTAAACAGGGGAGAGACCCAGTACTTC.

In this sample, this clonotype turned up many times. V is TRBV12-3 or TRBV12-4 and J is TRBJ2-2, with D possibly TRBD1 on 6 matching bases. The CDR3 has 17 amino acids. Deletions cut 3 bases from V and 0 bases from J, with 14 bases between. This CDR3 is CASSFDLEGANTGELFF. In DNA form, the CDR3 reads TGTGCCAGCAGTTTCGATTTAGAGGGGGCGAACACCGGGGAGCTGTTTTTT.

Only a few counts were recorded for this clonotype. The chain combines TRBV14 with TRBJ2-5; D gene unclear. The CDR3 is made up of 15 amino acids. Germline V gives CDR1 SGHDN, CDR2 FVKESK. V dropped 1 base and J dropped 2 bases, with 11 bases sitting between them. CDR3 amino acids: CASSQGLRLQETQYF. In DNA form, the CDR3 reads TGTGCCAGCAGCCAAGGTTTGAGACTTCAAGAGACCCAGTACTTC.